This paragraph covers one T cell receptor beta chain sequence. Antigen unknown. This sample is drawn from a study of memory CD4+ T cells and cytomegalovirus serostatus. In the study overall: Donors were healthy Belgian adults, under ten CMV seropositive and around 23 seronegative.

Single viable CD3+CD4+CD8-CD45RO+ cells were sorted as the memory CD4+ T cells. This table comes from immunoSEQ multiplex PCR, and its TCRdb copy is limited to in-frame clones, with some not included. The sample lists roughly 76,000 clones, approximately 78% seen once, with approximately 2.8% in the top ten. The CDR3 has 14 amino acids. In germline, CDR1 is SGHRS, CDR2 YFSETQ. V was clipped by 4 bases and J by 5 bases; unmatched bases: 7. General study findings and limits: Median bootstrapped AUC for CMV status was approximately 0.96 originally, about 0.9 US-trained. Of 150 to 200 reported CMV TCRbeta sequences, around 63 were found in memory CD4+ repertoires. The CMV-associated TCR signature appears largely within the CD4+ memory repertoire.

This TCR was sampled from an adult in good health and CMV-seropositive. The chain is built from TRBV5-1 and TRBJ2-7, with TRBD1 matching 9 bases. The sample taken for sequencing was memory CD4+ T cells from blood. CDR3 DNA sequence: TGCGCCAGCAGCCGAGCCGGGACAGGGAACGAGCAGTACTTC. Translating gives CASSRAGTGNEQYF. The full variable domain, its missing parts supplied by reference TRBV5-1 and TRBJ2-7, is KAGVTQTPRYLIKTRGQQVTLSCSPISGHRSVSWYQQTPGQGLQFLFEYFSETQRNKGNFPGRFSGRQFSNSRSEMNVSTLELGDSALYLCASSRAGTGNEQYFGPGTRLTVT.